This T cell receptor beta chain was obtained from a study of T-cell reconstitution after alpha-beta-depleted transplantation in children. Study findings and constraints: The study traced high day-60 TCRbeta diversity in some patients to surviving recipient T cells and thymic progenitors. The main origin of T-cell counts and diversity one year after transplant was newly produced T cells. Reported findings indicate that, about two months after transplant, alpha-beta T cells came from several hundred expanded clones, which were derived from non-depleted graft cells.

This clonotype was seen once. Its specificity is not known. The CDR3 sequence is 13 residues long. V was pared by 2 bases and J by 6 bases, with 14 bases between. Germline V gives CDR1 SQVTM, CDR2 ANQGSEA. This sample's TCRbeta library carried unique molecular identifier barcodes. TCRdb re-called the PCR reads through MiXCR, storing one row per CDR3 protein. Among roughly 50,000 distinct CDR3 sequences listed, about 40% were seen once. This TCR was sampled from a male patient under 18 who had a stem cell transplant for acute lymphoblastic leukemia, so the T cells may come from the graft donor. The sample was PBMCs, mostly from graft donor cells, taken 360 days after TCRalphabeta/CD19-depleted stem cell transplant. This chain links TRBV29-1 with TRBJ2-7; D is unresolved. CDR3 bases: TGCAGCGTTGAAAGATCCGGCGGAATCGAGCAGTACTTC. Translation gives CSVERSGGIEQYF.